The sequence of this TCR beta chain was determined in a study of blood T cell repertoires in COVID-19 (dated by TCRdb to 2018 to 2021). Some background on the complete study: The collaborator samples originated in the United States, Italy and Spain and spanned the acute and convalescent phases of COVID-19. The material from the prospective study consisted of cDNA or gDNA derived from T cells, B-cell-depleted T cells, or PBMCs. A freely available public database, intended as a resource for researchers studying the immune response to SARS-CoV-2, is where the repertoires were released. The samples were drawn from the first 160 participants of the ongoing ImmuneRACE study and from 1,254 subjects provided by 6 global collaborators. Subjects who had been exposed to COVID-19, were actively infected with it, or had recovered from it provided the deeply sampled blood TCRbeta repertoires that made up the dataset. HLA class I and class II types, where available, came from metadata supplied by the sample provider rather than from assay-based typing. The sample metadata nearly always contained a de-identified subject ID, COVID-19 status, age in years and sex. Results and caveats for the whole study, not just this receptor: The amount of clinical and demographic metadata varied by source and participant and was provided uncurated.

TCRbeta CDR3 regions were amplified from genomic DNA using the immunoSEQ Assay, a bias-controlled multiplex PCR. As for the original processing: The number of nucleated cells in each sample was estimated from the amplification of reference gene primers within the assay. To quantify the absolute abundance of each unique TCRbeta CDR3 rearrangement, sequence reads were collapsed and filtered. For each sample, productive Simpson clonality was calculated as the square root of Simpson's diversity index over productive rearrangements. Sourced from immuneACCESS, this table was stored by TCRdb with only in-frame sequences that have V and J called. A share of the clones is absent; for the studies checked, an unresolved V gene accounts for under half, and the remainder has no known explanation. The V and J calls and clone size were taken over from that table, and D and trimming were inferred from the DNA. For this sample the table gives 150,000 to 200,000 clones, of which 86% were detected only once. Under 9.5% of the sample lies in the top ten.

The germline V and J ends show losses of 4 bases and 5 bases respectively, and no gene match explains 10 bases of the junction. The germline V gene supplies CDR1 MDHEN and CDR2 SYDVKM. Its CDR3 holds 16 amino acids, cysteine through phenylalanine. The kept DNA is CDR3 alone, 48 bases in frame from the first base. Comments on this clone: This receptor's antigen is unknown. Base qualities are not recorded, but no much larger clone differs from it by a single base.

Enrolling through a virtual design, the prospective study's participants ranged in age from roughly 18 to 90 years and lived across roughly 23 United States geographic areas. In the prospective study, participants were assigned to cohorts based on the clinical history participants reported in a screening survey and a study questionnaire. Recovered participants in ImmuneRACE Cohort 3 were defined by two consecutive negative NP/OP PCR tests, clearance by a healthcare professional, or resolution of symptoms. Mobile phlebotomists in the prospective study collected whole blood, serum and a nasopharyngeal or oropharyngeal swab from every participant. Prospective study participants could optionally give additional blood draws and questionnaires over a roughly two-month period. Blood samples from the prospective study were shipped frozen or at room temperature prior to DNA extraction.

Specimen: PBMCs or T cells enriched from blood (not recorded which). This sequence was found in a young woman who had recovered from COVID-19. This sequence uses TRBV28 and TRBJ2-5; 10 middle bases align to TRBD2. The CDR3 protein sequence reads: CASSSTLAGSQETQYF. The bases are TGTGCCAGCAGTTCCACACTAGCGGGAAGTCAGGAGACCCAGTACTTC.